This T cell receptor (beta chain) was retrieved from a study of cytomegalovirus exposure and HLA in healthy donors. The overall study: The roughly 130 validation repertoires used the same platform as the 650 to 850 first-cohort repertoires, a later analysis reported.

This clone was counted only a few times. Its antigen is not known. The repertoire was sequenced with immunoSEQ multiplex PCR; TCRdb's copy has only in-frame clones and lacks some. The sample includes 350,000 or so clones, approximately 90% of them seen just once. The germline CDR1 and CDR2 sequences are SQVTM and ANQGSEA. The CDR3 is 10 amino acids. V lost 1 base and J 10 bases, leaving 4 bases between the germline ends. Study-level findings and limits: Diagnosis of cytomegalovirus status made by the classifier reportedly showed high specificity and sensitivity.

What was sequenced was PBMCs. The chain links TRBV29-1 to TRBJ2-2; D gene uncertain. The TCR comes from a woman between 18 and 29 years old in good health and CMV-seronegative. CDR3 sequence (DNA): TGCAGCGTTGAAGTCCTGGAGCTGTTTTTT. Encoded protein: CSVEVLELFF.